The TCR beta chain described here comes from a study of blood T cell repertoires in COVID-19. About the study: Samples of COVID-19 (acute and convalescent) were obtained from the United States, Italy and Spain. PBMCs, B-cell-depleted T cells, or T cells were the source of the cDNA or gDNA that made up the material.

The CDR3 is 15 amino acids. Germline lookup yields CDR1 MNHEY and CDR2 SVGAGI. V was pared by 7 bases and J by 9 bases, with 11 bases of the junction left unmatched. Followed over time, Seattle patients had been enrolled while infection was active. Original processing notes: Amplification of reference gene primers was used by the study to estimate nucleated cell counts. The repertoire was sequenced with immunoSEQ multiplex PCR; TCRdb's copy has only in-frame clones and lacks some. D and trimming come from the DNA, and the V and J calls and clone size come from that table. This table has about 97,000 clones, roughly 89% appearing once.

The sample consisted of peripheral blood. The chain joins TRBV6-5 to TRBJ2-1; 11 bases agree with TRBD2. The receptor comes from a woman aged 50 to 60 with COVID-19, enrolled during active disease. CDR3 in DNA: TGTGCCAGCATCCCTGAGGCTAGCGGGGGGAGTGAGCAGTTCTTC. Translating gives CASIPEASGGSEQFF.